This T cell receptor beta chain is drawn from a study of blood T cell repertoires in COVID-19. The wider study: T cells, B-cell-depleted T cells, or PBMCs supplied cDNA or gDNA.

V gave up 3 bases and J gave up 1 base; unmatched junction bases: 0. Per the germline V gene, CDR1 is LGHNA and CDR2 is YSLEER. This CDR3 region has 14 residues. Cohorts were based on clinical histories the participants reported. Profiled with immunoSEQ multiplex PCR; TCRdb holds only in-frame clones, not every one. Of about 170,000 clones detected, around three quarters appear once; the ten largest clones hold around 17%. The sequenced sample consisted of PBMCs or T cells enriched from blood (not recorded which). The source is a woman in her seventies in a cohort exposed to, infected with or recovered from COVID-19 (not recorded which). V and J are TRBV4-3 and TRBJ2-7; 10 nucleotides align to TRBD1. The CDR3 region is CASSQGQGSYEQYF. As DNA, the CDR3 is TGCGCCAGCAGCCAGGGACAGGGGTCCTACGAGCAGTACTTC.